One and the same sample provided the 7 T cell receptor beta chains below, sequenced in a study of shared clonotypes between healthy human individuals. Generated by immunoSEQ multiplex PCR, the TCRdb table keeps only in-frame clones and is missing some. The sample holds about 980,000 clones, approximately 76% seen once. Specimen: memory CD4+ T cells sorted from blood. The sample's subset: CD45RA-negative fraction. All receptors come from a man younger than 30 in good health.

This clone has more than one count but fewer than ten. The V call is TRBV2, the J call TRBJ2-4; TRBD2 aligns across 10 bases. V lost 1 base, J lost 0 bases, and 0 bases stayed unmatched. The CDR3 extends over 16 amino acids. Germline V CDR1 and CDR2: SNHLY, FYNNEI. The CDR3, as DNA: TGTGCCAGCAGTGAAGGACTAGCGGGAGCCAAAAACATTCAGTACTTC. This codes for CASSEGLAGAKNIQYF.

A word on this clone: The sample has other DNA sequences that encode this CDR3 too. The CDR3 DNA reads as TGTGCCAGCAGTGGTAGCTACGAGCAGTACTTC. Encoded protein: CASSGSYEQYF. The chain uses TRBV6-5 and TRBJ2-7; no reliable D call. The CDR3 consists of 11 residues. Per the germline V gene, CDR1 is MNHEY and CDR2 is SVGAGI. The V and J ends lost 5 bases and 3 bases respectively, with 5 bases between them.

The CDR3 spells CASSLGTSGGGADTQYF. DNA of the CDR3: TGTGCCAGCAGCTTAGGGACTAGCGGTGGGGGGGCAGATACGCAGTATTTT. The chain is built from TRBV11-2 and TRBJ2-3; the match to TRBD2 covers 10 bases. CDR1 is SGHAT, CDR2 FQNNGV, per germline. This CDR3 comprises 17 residues. V shed 1 base and J 4 bases; nucleotides not matched to a gene: 8. Full variable domain (outside the CDR3, taken from reference TRBV11-2 and TRBJ2-3): EAGVAQSPRYKIIEKRQSVAFWCNPISGHATLYWYQQILGQGPKLLIQFQNNGVVDDSQLPKDRFSAERLKGVDSTLKIQPAKLEDSAVYLCASSLGTSGGGADTQYFGPGTRLTVL.

The rearrangement joins TRBV9 to TRBJ2-3; D not certain. The germline CDR1 and CDR2 sequences are SGDLS and YYNGEE. V was cut by 0 bases and J by 7 bases, with 12 bases left in between. The CDR3 length is 14 residues. The CDR3 nucleotides read TGTGCCAGCAGCGTAGGCTCGGGCCTTAATACGCAGTATTTT. It is translated as CASSVGSGLNTQYF.

This sequence joins TRBV29-1 and TRBJ2-7; tentatively, D is TRBD1 (6 bases). The V gene lost 4 bases and the J gene lost 6 bases, with 16 bases spanning the gap. From germline, CDR1 is SQVTM and CDR2 ANQGSEA. The CDR3 has 13 amino acids. The CDR3 protein is CSVGETGLGEQYF. In DNA form, the CDR3 reads TGCAGCGTTGGCGAAACAGGGCTGGGCGAGCAGTACTTC.

The chain has TRBV28 and TRBJ1-1; 8 nucleotides match TRBD1. The V segment lost 2 bases and the J segment 9 bases; nucleotides outside the gene matches: 2. Germline V gene lookup returns CDR1 MDHEN and CDR2 SYDVKM. This CDR3 spans 12 amino acids. In nucleotides, the CDR3 is TGTGCCAGCAGTTTAGGACAGGGAAAAGCTTTCTTT. Translated, it gives CASSLGQGKAFF.

The chain recombines TRBV18 with TRBJ2-2, with no clear D. V gave up 10 bases and J gave up 1 base, with 10 bases separating them. Germline lookup yields CDR1 KGHSH and CDR2 LQKENI. The CDR3 length is 13 residues. The CDR3 DNA reads as TGTGCCACCTCGACGATGAACACCGGGGAGCTGTTTTTT. Amino acids: CATSTMNTGELFF.